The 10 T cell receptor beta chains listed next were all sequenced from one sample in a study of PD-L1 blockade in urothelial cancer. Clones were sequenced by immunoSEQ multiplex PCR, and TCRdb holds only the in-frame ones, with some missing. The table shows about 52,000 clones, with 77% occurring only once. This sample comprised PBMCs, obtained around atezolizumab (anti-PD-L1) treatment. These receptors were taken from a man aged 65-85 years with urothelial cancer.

CDR3 sequence (DNA): TGTGCCAGCAGCGCAGGGGGCGCCGGAAACACCATATATTTT. Protein product: CASSAGGAGNTIYF. The chain has TRBV7-2 and TRBJ1-3, with TRBD1 matching 8 bases. The CDR3 has 14 residues. V was clipped by 5 bases and J by 4 bases; unmatched bases: 4. Looked up from germline, CDR1 is SGHTA and CDR2 is FQGNSA. The full variable domain, with the rest looked up from reference TRBV7-2 and TRBJ1-3, is GAGVSQSPSNKVTEKGKDVELRCDPISGHTALYWYRQSLGQGLEFLIYFQGNSAPDKSGLPSDRFSAERTGGSVSTLTIQRTQQEDSAVYLCASSAGGAGNTIYFGEGSWLTVV.

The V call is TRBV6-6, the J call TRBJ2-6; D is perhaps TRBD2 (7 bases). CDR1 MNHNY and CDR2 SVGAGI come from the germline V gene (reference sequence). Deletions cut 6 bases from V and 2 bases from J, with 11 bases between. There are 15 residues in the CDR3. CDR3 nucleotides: TGTGCCAGCAGGGGAGGGGGGACTGGGGCCAACGTCCTGACTTTC. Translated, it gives CASRGGGTGANVLTF.

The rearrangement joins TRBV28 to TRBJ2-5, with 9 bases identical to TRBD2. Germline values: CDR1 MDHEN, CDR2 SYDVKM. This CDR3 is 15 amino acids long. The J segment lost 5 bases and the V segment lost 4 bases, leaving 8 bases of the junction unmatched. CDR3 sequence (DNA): TGTGCCAGCAGTTGGGCTAGCGGGGCCGGGGAGACCCAGTACTTC. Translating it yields CASSWASGAGETQYF.

CDR3 sequence (DNA): TGTGCCAGCAGCTTGCAGGGCGAAGCTTTCTTT. Its translation is CASSLQGEAFF. The chain employs TRBV5-6 and TRBJ1-1, with D perhaps matching TRBD1 (5 bases). This CDR3 spans 11 amino acids. CDR1 SGHDT and CDR2 YYEEEE come from the germline V gene. V was shortened by 1 base and J by 8 bases, with 6 bases between the two germline ends.

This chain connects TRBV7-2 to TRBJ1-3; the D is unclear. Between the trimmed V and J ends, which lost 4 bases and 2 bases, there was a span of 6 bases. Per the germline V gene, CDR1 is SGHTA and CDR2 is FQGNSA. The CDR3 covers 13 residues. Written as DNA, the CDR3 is TGTGCCAGCAGCTCCTCGGCTGGAAACACCATATATTTT. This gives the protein CASSSSAGNTIYF.

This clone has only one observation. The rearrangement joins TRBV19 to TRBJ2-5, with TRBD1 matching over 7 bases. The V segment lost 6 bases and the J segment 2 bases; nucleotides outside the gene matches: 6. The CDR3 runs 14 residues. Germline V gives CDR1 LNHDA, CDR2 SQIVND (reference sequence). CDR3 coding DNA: TGTGCCAGTAGAGGGGGCAGGGGACAAGAGACCCAGTACTTC. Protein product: CASRGGRGQETQYF.

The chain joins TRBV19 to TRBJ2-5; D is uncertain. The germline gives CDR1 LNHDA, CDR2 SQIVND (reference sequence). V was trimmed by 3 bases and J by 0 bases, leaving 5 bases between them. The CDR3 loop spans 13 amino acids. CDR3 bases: TGTGCCAGTAGTATCCAGGACCAAGAGACCCAGTACTTC. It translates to CASSIQDQETQYF.

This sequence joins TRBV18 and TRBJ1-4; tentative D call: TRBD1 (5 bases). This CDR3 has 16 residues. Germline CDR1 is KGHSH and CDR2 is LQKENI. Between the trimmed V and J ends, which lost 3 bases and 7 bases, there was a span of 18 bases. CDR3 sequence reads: CASSPRGEVRTEKLFF. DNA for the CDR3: TGTGCCAGCTCACCCCGAGGGGAGGTCCGGACTGAAAAACTGTTTTTT.

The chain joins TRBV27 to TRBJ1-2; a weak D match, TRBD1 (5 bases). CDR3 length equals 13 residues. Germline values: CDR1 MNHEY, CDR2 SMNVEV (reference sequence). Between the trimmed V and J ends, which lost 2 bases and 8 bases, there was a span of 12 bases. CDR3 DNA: TGTGCCAGCAGTTTAACGGGGGAGAGGGGCTACACCTTC. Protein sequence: CASSLTGERGYTF.

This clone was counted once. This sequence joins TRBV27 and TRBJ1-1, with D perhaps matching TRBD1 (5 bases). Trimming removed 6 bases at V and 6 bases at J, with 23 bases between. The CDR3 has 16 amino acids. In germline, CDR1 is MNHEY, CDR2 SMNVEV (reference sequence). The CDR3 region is CASSWDSMRVGAEAFF. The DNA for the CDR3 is TGTGCCAGCAGCTGGGACTCCATGCGAGTGGGAGCTGAAGCTTTCTTT.